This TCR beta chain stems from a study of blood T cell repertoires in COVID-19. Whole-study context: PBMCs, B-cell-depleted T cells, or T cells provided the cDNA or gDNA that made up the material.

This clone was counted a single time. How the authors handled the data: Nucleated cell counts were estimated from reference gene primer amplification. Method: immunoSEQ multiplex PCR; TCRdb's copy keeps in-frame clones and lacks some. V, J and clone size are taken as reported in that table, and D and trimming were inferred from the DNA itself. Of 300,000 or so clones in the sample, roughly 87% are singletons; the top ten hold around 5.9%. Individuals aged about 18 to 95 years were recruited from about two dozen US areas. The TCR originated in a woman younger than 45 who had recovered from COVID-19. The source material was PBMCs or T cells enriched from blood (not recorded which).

CDR3 protein: CASSEGWLGAETGELFF. CDR3 coding DNA: TGTGCCAGCAGTGAGGGGTGGTTAGGGGCGGAGACCGGGGAGCTGTTTTTT. V gene TRBV25-1 combines with J gene TRBJ2-2; perhaps TRBD1 as D (5 bases). The length of the CDR3 is 17 residues. The V end was cut by 3 bases, the J end by 5 bases, with 19 bases between. CDR1 and CDR2 from the germline V gene are MGHDK and SYGVNS.